These 22 T cell receptor beta chains were all obtained from the same sample, sequenced in a study of control samples from healthy donors and cancer patients. Data came from immunoSEQ multiplex PCR; TCRdb stores just in-frame clones and leaves some out. This table holds approximately 50,000 clones, 85% to 95% found once. The sequenced sample consisted of blood. The receptors here all came from a man aged 25 to 40 in good health.

This chain joins TRBV29-1 and TRBJ2-7, with 9 bases matching TRBD2. Per germline, CDR1 SQVTM and CDR2 ANQGSEA. This CDR3 has 14 amino acids. J was trimmed by 4 bases and V by 2 bases; bases with no gene match: 6. The CDR3 sequence: CSVEFAGGYYEQYF. The CDR3 coding sequence is TGCAGCGTTGAATTCGCGGGAGGGTATTACGAGCAGTACTTC.

V gene TRBV30 combines with J gene TRBJ2-2; D is possibly TRBD2 (5 bases). Trimming shortened V by 8 bases and J by 0 bases, and 13 bases separated the two germline ends. The CDR3 totals 14 residues. Germline CDR1 is GTSNPN and CDR2 is SVGIG (reference sequence). The CDR3 DNA follows: TGTGCCCTGGACTGGAAATCGAACACCGGGGAGCTGTTTTTT. This codes for CALDWKSNTGELFF.

This chain joins TRBV4-1 and TRBJ2-7; maybe TRBD2 (6 bases). The germline V gene encodes CDR1 MGHRA and CDR2 YSYEKL. The V end lost 3 bases, the J end lost 1 base, and 7 bases lay between the germline ends. CDR3 size: 13 residues. The CDR3 region is CASSHGGSYEQYF. In nucleotides, the CDR3 is TGCGCCAGCAGCCATGGGGGGTCCTACGAGCAGTACTTC.

This chain connects TRBV3-1 (or the pseudogene TRBV3-2) to TRBJ2-1; 7 bases match TRBD2. The CDR3 consists of 13 residues. V was pared by 4 bases and J by 9 bases, with 6 bases of the junction left unmatched. Germline V gene lookup returns CDR1 LGHDT and CDR2 YNNKEL (reference sequence). The CDR3, as DNA: TGTGCCAGCAGCCTTCTGCCGGGGGGTGAGCAGTTCTTC. Its protein product is CASSLLPGGEQFF.

This clone was seen a handful of times. V and J are TRBV7-9 and TRBJ1-5; 7 nucleotides agree with TRBD1. The CDR3 has 18 amino acids. Germline V gives CDR1 SEHNR, CDR2 FQNEAQ (reference sequence). V was pared by 1 base and J by 10 bases, with 19 bases of the junction left unmatched. The CDR3 DNA follows: TGTGCCAGCAGCTTAGTACAGGACGCCGGGACAGCTATCGACCCCCAGCATTTT. It specifies CASSLVQDAGTAIDPQHF.

The V call is TRBV7-3, the J call TRBJ2-2; no firm D call. This CDR3 spans 15 amino acids. With 4 bases removed from V and 0 bases from J, the gap between germline ends came to 9 bases. Germline V lookup: CDR1 SGHTA, CDR2 FQGTGA. CDR3 nucleotides: TGTGCCAGCAGCTATGGTCGGGCGAACACCGGGGAGCTGTTTTTT. It yields the protein CASSYGRANTGELFF.

The chain is built from TRBV11-1 and TRBJ1-2; D uncertain. Germline CDR1 SGHAT, CDR2 FQDESV (reference sequence). Trimming took off 5 bases at V and 8 bases at J, with 15 bases between the two ends. CDR3 size: 13 residues. The CDR3 coding sequence is TGTGCCAGCAGCGTCCAGAGGGAAGGGGGCTACACCTTC. It translates to CASSVQREGGYTF.

A single count supports this clone. This rearrangement joins TRBV5-1 to TRBJ2-7; 11 positions agree with TRBD2. V lost 4 bases, J lost 5 bases, and 5 bases stayed unmatched. The CDR3 totals 14 residues. From germline, CDR1 is SGHRS and CDR2 YFSETQ. The DNA for the CDR3 is TGCGCCAGCAGCCCGACTAGCGGGACGGACGAGCAGTACTTC. It is translated as CASSPTSGTDEQYF.

The V and J genes are TRBV10-3 and TRBJ2-3; D uncertain. V was cut by 6 bases and J by 2 bases, with 3 bases left in between. The length of the CDR3 is 11 residues. CDR1 is ENHRY, CDR2 SYGVKD, per germline. The CDR3 sequence: CAIRNTDTQYF. CDR3 DNA sequence: TGTGCCATCAGAAACACAGATACGCAGTATTTT.

The V and J genes are TRBV13 and TRBJ2-5; either TRBD1 or TRBD2 may supply D (6 bases each). Trimming took 5 bases from V and 5 from J, leaving 12 bases between them. The CDR3 totals 13 residues. Looked up from germline, CDR1 is PRHDT and CDR2 is FYEKMQ (reference sequence). The DNA of the CDR3 is TGTGCCAGCAGCCCCACGGGGGCGGAGACCCAGTACTTC. Its protein product is CASSPTGAETQYF.

The CDR3: CASSLARSADIQYF. The CDR3 nucleotides read TGTGCCAGCAGCTTAGCTCGGAGTGCGGACATTCAGTACTTC. The chain joins TRBV7-9 to TRBJ2-4, with D hard to call. The CDR3 runs to 14 residues. V lost 0 bases and J lost 8, with 11 bases in between. Per germline, CDR1 SEHNR and CDR2 FQNEAQ (reference sequence). The whole variable domain, filled in from reference TRBV7-9 and TRBJ2-4, reads DTGVSQNPRHKITKRGQNVTFRCDPISEHNRLYWYRQTLGQGPEFLTYFQNEAQLEKSRLLSDRFSAERPKGSFSTLEIQRTEQGDSAMYLCASSLARSADIQYFGAGTRLSVL.

This chain connects TRBV27 to TRBJ1-1; unclear D gene. The CDR3 runs 14 residues. The germline V gene has CDR1 MNHEY and CDR2 SMNVEV (reference sequence). Trimming cost V 0 bases and J 6 bases, with 11 bases left between them. CDR3 DNA: TGTGCCAGCAGTTTATCGGGCCCGCGCGCTGAAGCTTTCTTT. Translation gives CASSLSGPRAEAFF.

The rearrangement uses TRBV4-1 and TRBJ1-5; no clear D gene. The CDR3 has 14 residues. The V gene's germline CDR1 is MGHRA and CDR2 YSYEKL. V dropped 0 bases and J dropped 4 bases, with 7 bases sitting between them. CDR3 region: CASSQETVNQPQHF. CDR3 coding DNA: TGCGCCAGCAGCCAAGAAACTGTTAATCAGCCCCAGCATTTT.

This clone was seen only once. CDR3 in DNA: TGTGCCACCAGTGACAGACAGGGCTCAGATACGCAGTATTTT. Residues: CATSDRQGSDTQYF. The chain joins TRBV24-1 to TRBJ2-3; 7 nucleotides align to TRBD1. The CDR3 extends over 14 amino acids. Germline V gene data show CDR1 as KGHDR and CDR2 as SFDVKD. Losses at the gene ends were 4 bases for V and 4 bases for J; bases not matched to a gene: 4.

The genes are TRBV9 and TRBJ1-2; D call uncertain. CDR1 is SGDLS and CDR2 is YYNGEE in the germline V gene. The V gene lost 4 bases and the J gene lost 8 bases, with 15 bases spanning the gap. The CDR3 spans 13 residues. The CDR3 loop is CASSPAGMWGYTF. The CDR3 DNA sequence: TGTGCCAGCAGCCCCGCGGGGATGTGGGGCTACACCTTC. Supplemented by reference TRBV9 and TRBJ1-2, the full variable domain reads DSGVTQTPKHLITATGQRVTLRCSPRSGDLSVYWYQQSLDQGLQFLIQYYNGEERAKGNILERFSAQQFPDLHSELNLSSLELGDSALYFCASSPAGMWGYTFGSGTRLTVV.

The V and J genes are TRBV4-1 and TRBJ2-2; TRBD2 is a possible D gene (6 bases). Germline CDR1 and CDR2: MGHRA and YSYEKL. The CDR3 is 17 amino acids. V dropped 4 bases and J dropped 5 bases, with 20 bases sitting between them. CDR3 DNA sequence: TGCGCCAGCAGCCGGCACCGGGACGCCGCGGGAACCGGGGAGCTGTTTTTT. Translating it yields CASSRHRDAAGTGELFF.

V gene TRBV19 combines with J gene TRBJ2-4; D gene unclear. CDR3 length: 10 residues. Germline CDR1 LNHDA, CDR2 SQIVND (reference sequence). V dropped 8 bases and J dropped 2 bases, with 1 base sitting between them. CDR3 coding DNA: TGTGCCAGTCCCAAAAACATTCAGTACTTC. This translates into CASPKNIQYF.

This chain uses TRBV7-6 with TRBJ1-1; TRBD1 aligns across 7 bases. CDR3 length: 17 residues. Germline lookup yields CDR1 SGHVS and CDR2 FNYEAQ. The junction had 9 bases not matched to a gene; V was cut back by 1 base and J by 1 base. The CDR3 reads CASSLVFAAGGNTEAFF. The DNA of the CDR3 is TGTGCCAGCAGCTTAGTATTCGCGGCAGGGGGGAACACTGAAGCTTTCTTT.

The genes are TRBV29-1 and TRBJ2-3, with D perhaps TRBD1 (6 bases). This CDR3 spans 12 amino acids. Deletions cut 4 bases from V and 4 bases from J, with 9 bases between. Germline V gives CDR1 SQVTM, CDR2 ANQGSEA. The CDR3 DNA sequence: TGCAGCGTTGCGTACAGGGCAGATACGCAGTATTTT. This translates into CSVAYRADTQYF.

The chain has TRBV10-3 and TRBJ2-5; 12 bases are a match to TRBD2. Germline CDR1 is ENHRY and CDR2 is SYGVKD. V lost 1 base to trimming and J lost 4 bases; unmatched junction nucleotides: 10. The CDR3 runs 18 residues. The CDR3 DNA follows: TGTGCCATCAGTGAGTATACGAGACTAGCGGGAGTGGGAGAGACCCAGTACTTC. It codes for CAISEYTRLAGVGETQYF.

This clone was detected once. This chain connects TRBV24-1 to TRBJ1-1; tentatively, D is TRBD1 (5 bases). Trimming removed 2 bases at V and 5 bases at J, with 17 bases between. In germline, CDR1 is KGHDR, CDR2 SFDVKD. This CDR3 is 16 amino acids long. The CDR3 loop reads CATSDSRTATGTEAFF. In DNA, the CDR3 is TGTGCCACCAGTGATTCGCGGACCGCCACAGGAACTGAAGCTTTCTTT.

The chain recombines TRBV24-1 with TRBJ2-3; 9 positions agree with TRBD2. The CDR3 loop spans 16 amino acids. Germline V CDR1 and CDR2: KGHDR, SFDVKD. The ends lost 4 bases at V and 1 base at J; junction bases unmatched: 5. For the CDR3, the DNA is TGTGCCACCAGTGACACTAGCGGGCCCGGCACAGATACGCAGTATTTT. Translating it yields CATSDTSGPGTDTQYF.